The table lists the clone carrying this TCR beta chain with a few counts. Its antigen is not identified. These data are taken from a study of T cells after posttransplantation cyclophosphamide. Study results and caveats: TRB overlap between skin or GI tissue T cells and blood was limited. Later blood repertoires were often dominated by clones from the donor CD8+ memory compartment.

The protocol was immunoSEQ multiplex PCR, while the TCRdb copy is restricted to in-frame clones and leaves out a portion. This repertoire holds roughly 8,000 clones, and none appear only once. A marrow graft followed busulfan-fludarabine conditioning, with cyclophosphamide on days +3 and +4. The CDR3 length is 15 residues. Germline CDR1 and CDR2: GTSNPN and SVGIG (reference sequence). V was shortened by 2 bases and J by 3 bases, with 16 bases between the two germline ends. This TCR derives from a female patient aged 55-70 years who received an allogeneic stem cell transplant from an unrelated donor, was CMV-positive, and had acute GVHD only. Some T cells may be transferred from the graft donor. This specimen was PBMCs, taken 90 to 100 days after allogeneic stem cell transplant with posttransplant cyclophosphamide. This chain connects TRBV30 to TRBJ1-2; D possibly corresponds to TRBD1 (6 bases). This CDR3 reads CAWSRGGGRDYGYTF. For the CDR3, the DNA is TGTGCCTGGAGTAGAGGGGGGGGTCGTGACTATGGCTACACCTTC.